Below, one T cell receptor beta chain is given with its context. As originally analysed: Reference gene primer amplification yielded estimated nucleated cell counts. Clones were sequenced by immunoSEQ multiplex PCR, and TCRdb holds only the in-frame ones, with some missing. The V and J calls and clone size are taken from that table; D and trimming were inferred from the DNA. The data contain about 53,000 clones, approximately 82% of them seen just once; the ten biggest clones take up 13% to 15%. CDR3 size: 16 residues. Germline V gene sequence: CDR1 LGHNA, CDR2 YSLEER. After removal of 1 base from V and 3 bases from J, the junction contained 6 bases not matched to a gene. This sample stems from a study of blood T cell repertoires in COVID-19. Study summary: Spain, Italy and the United States supplied samples that represented acute and convalescent COVID-19.

The chain links TRBV4-3 to TRBJ2-5, with 9 bases identical to TRBD2. This sequence was found in a human donor in a cohort sampled during active COVID-19. The sample comprised peripheral blood. The CDR3 is CASSQVVRGGKETQYF. CDR3 nucleotides: TGCGCCAGCAGCCAAGTGGTGCGGGGGGGTAAAGAGACCCAGTACTTC.